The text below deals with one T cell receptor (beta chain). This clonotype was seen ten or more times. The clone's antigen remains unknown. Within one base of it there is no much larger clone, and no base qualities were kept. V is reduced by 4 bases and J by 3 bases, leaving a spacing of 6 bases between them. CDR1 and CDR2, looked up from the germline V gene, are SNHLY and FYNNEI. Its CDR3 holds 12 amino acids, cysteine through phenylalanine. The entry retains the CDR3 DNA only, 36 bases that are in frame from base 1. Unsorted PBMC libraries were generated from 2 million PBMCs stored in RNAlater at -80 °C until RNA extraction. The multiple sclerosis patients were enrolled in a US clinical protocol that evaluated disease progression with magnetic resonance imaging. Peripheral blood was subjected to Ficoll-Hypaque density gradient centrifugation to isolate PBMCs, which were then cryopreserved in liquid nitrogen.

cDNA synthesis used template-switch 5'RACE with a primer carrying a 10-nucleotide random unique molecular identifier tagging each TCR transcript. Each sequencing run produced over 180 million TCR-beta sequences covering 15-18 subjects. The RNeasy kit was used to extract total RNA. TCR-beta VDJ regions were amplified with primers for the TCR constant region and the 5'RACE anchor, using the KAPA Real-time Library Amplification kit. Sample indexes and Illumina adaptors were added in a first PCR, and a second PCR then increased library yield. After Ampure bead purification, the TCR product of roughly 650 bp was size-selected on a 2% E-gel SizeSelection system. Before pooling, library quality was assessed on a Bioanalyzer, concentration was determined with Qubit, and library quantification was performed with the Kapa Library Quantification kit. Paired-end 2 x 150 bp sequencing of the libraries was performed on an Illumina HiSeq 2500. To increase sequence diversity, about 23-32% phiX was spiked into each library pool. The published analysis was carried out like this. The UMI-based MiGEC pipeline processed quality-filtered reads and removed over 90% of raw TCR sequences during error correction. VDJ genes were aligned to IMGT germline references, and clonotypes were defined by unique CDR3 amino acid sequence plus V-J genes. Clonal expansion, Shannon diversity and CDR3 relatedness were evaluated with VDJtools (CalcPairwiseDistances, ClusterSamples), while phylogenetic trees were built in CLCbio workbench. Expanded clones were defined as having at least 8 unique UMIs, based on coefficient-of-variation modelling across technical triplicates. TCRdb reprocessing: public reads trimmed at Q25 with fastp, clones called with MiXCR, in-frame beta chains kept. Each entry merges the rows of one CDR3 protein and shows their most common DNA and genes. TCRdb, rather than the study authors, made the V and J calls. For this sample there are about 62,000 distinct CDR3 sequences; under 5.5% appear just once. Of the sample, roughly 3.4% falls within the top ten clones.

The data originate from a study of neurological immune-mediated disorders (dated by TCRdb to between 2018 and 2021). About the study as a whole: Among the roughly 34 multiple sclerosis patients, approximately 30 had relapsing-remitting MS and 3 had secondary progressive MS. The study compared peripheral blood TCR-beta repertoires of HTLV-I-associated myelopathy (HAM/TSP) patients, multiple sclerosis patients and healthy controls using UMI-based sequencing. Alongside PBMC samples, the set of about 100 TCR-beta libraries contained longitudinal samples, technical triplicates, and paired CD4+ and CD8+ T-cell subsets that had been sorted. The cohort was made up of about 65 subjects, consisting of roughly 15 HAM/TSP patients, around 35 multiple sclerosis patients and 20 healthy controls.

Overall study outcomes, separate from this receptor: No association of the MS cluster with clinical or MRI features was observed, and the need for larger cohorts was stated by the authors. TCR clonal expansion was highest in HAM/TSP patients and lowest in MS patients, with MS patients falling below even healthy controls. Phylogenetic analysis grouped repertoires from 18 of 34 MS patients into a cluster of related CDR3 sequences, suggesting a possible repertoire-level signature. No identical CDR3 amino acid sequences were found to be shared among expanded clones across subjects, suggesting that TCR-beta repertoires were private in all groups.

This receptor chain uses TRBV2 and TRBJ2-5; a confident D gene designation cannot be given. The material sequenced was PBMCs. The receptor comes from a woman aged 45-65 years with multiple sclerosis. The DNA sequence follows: TGTGCCAGCAGTGGGTGGGAAGAGACCCAGTACTTC. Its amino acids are CASSGWEETQYF. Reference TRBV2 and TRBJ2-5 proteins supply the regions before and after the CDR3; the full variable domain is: EPEVTQTPSHQVTQMGQEVILRCVPISNHLYFYWYRQILGQKVEFLVSFYNNEISEKSEIFDDQFSVERPDGSNFTLKIRSTKLEDSAMYFCASSGWEETQYFGPGTRLLVL.